This T cell receptor beta chain was captured in a study of blood T cell repertoires in COVID-19. Generated by immunoSEQ multiplex PCR, the TCRdb table keeps only in-frame clones and is missing some. The sample lists 210,000 or so clones, around 80% occurring once. The CDR3 spans 11 residues. Germline V CDR1 and CDR2: GTSNPN, SVGIG (reference sequence). V gave up 4 bases and J gave up 17 bases, with 15 bases separating them. The material sequenced was peripheral blood. This receptor was taken from a man aged 45-65 years with active or convalescent COVID-19. The gene calls are TRBV30 and TRBJ1-6; D gene uncertain. This CDR3 reads CAWNRGYLVHF. The DNA for the CDR3 is TGTGCCTGGAATCGAGGGTACCTGGTCCACTTT.